The 3 T cell receptor beta chains listed next were all sequenced from one sample in a study of cytomegalovirus exposure and HLA in healthy donors. 60 Vbeta and 13 Jbeta primers were used in PCR. TCRdb keeps only in-frame clones here, not all; method: immunoSEQ multiplex PCR. The sample yields about 180,000 clones, around 80% seen once. Sample: PBMCs. These receptors were collected from a woman in her thirties in good health and CMV-seronegative.

This clone was observed a few times. This chain links TRBV29-1 with TRBJ1-2; 8 bases line up with TRBD1. V shed 6 bases and J 4 bases; nucleotides not matched to a gene: 4. Germline-derived CDR1 and CDR2 are SQVTM and ANQGSEA. There are 12 residues in the CDR3. The CDR3 sequence: CSVHRGSYGYTF. In DNA form, the CDR3 reads TGCAGCGTGCACAGGGGGAGCTATGGCTACACCTTC. Supplemented by reference TRBV29-1 and TRBJ1-2, the full variable domain reads SAVISQKPSRDICQRGTSLTIQCQVDSQVTMMFWYRQQPGQSLTLIATANQGSEATYESGFVIDKFPISRPNLTFSTLTVSNMSPEDSSIYLCSVHRGSYGYTFGSGTRLTVV.

There are a few counts of this clone. V gene TRBV19 combines with J gene TRBJ1-1; perhaps TRBD1 as D (5 bases). CDR3 size: 15 residues. Trimming pared 1 base from V and 4 bases from J, leaving 13 bases between. CDR1 LNHDA and CDR2 SQIVND come from the germline V gene (reference sequence). The CDR3 bases are TGTGCCAGTAGTATAGGTTCAGGGTGGTCCACTGAAGCTTTCTTT. It yields the protein CASSIGSGWSTEAFF.

This clone was seen a handful of times. The CDR3: CASRGSSGTGRYYEQYF. Here the CDR3 DNA reads TGTGCCAGCAGAGGATCCTCAGGGACAGGTCGATACTACGAGCAGTACTTC. The chain couples TRBV13 to TRBJ2-7, with TRBD1 identical over 8 bases. Germline assignment: CDR1 PRHDT and CDR2 FYEKMQ (reference sequence). The junction had 16 bases not matched to a gene; V was cut back by 6 bases and J by 3 bases. This CDR3 is 17 amino acids long.